A single sample is the source of the 27 T cell receptor beta chains below, sequenced in a study of radiotherapy plus CTLA-4 blockade in lung cancer. This table comes from immunoSEQ multiplex PCR, and its TCRdb copy is limited to in-frame clones, with some not included. The table records some 60,000 clones, around 79% of them present only once. Material: peripheral blood, obtained from a patient treated with radiotherapy plus ipilimumab. The receptors derive from a human donor with non-small cell lung cancer who had a complete response to radiotherapy plus ipilimumab.

The chain carries TRBV6-1 and TRBJ2-1, with a weak D call TRBD2 (6 bases). Germline-derived CDR1 and CDR2 are MNHNS and SASEGT. V lost 4 bases, J lost 3 bases, and 10 bases lay in between. There are 14 residues in the CDR3. CDR3: CASSVMGGYNEQFF. The DNA for the CDR3 is TGTGCCAGCAGTGTTATGGGGGGCTACAATGAGCAGTTCTTC.

The V and J genes are TRBV15 and TRBJ1-1, with D possibly being TRBD1 (6 bases). CDR3 length: 18 amino acids. With 5 bases removed from V and 1 base from J, the gap between germline ends came to 23 bases. The V gene's germline CDR1 is LNHNV and CDR2 YYDKDF (reference sequence). The DNA for the CDR3 is TGTGCCACCAGCTCACAAATGTCCGGGACACGGAAGAACACTGAAGCTTTCTTT. It encodes CATSSQMSGTRKNTEAFF. The complete variable domain, with remaining parts taken from reference TRBV15 and TRBJ1-1, reads DAMVIQNPRYQVTQFGKPVTLSCSQTLNHNVMYWYQQKSSQAPKLLFHYYDKDFNNEADTPDNFQSRRPNTSFCFLDIRSPGLGDTAMYLCATSSQMSGTRKNTEAFFGQGTRLTVV.

The chain combines TRBV21-1 with TRBJ1-1; the table's D call TRBD1 went unverified against the DNA. TRBV21-1 is tagged as a pseudogene. The CDR3 contains 15 residues. The DNA of the CDR3 is TGTGCCAGCAGCAACAAACAGGGGGCGAACACTGAAGCTTTCTTT. This sequence encodes CASSNKQGANTEAFF.

This clone appeared once. The rearrangement joins TRBV6-5 to TRBJ2-5; 7 bases map to TRBD1. Germline CDR1 is MNHEY and CDR2 is SVGAGI. The CDR3 totals 14 residues. V shed 6 bases, J shed 3 bases, and the junction held 7 bases outside the gene matches. The CDR3 reads CASSIGTAKETQYF. CDR3 in DNA: TGTGCCAGCAGCATCGGGACAGCAAAAGAGACCCAGTACTTC.

The V gene is TRBV6-5, the J gene TRBJ2-2, with D perhaps matching TRBD1 (6 bases). V lost 5 bases and J 4 bases, leaving 11 bases between the germline ends. Germline loops: CDR1 MNHEY, CDR2 SVGAGI. The CDR3 totals 14 residues. CDR3 amino acids: CASSPGVSTGELFF. The CDR3 nucleotides read TGTGCCAGCAGTCCAGGGGTTTCCACCGGGGAGCTGTTTTTT.

V is TRBV18 and J is TRBJ2-1, with D perhaps matching TRBD1 (5 bases). The germline V gene encodes CDR1 KGHSH and CDR2 LQKENI. This CDR3 contains 15 residues. The V gene lost 3 bases and the J gene lost 4 bases, with 13 bases spanning the gap. This chain's CDR3 is CASSPTADQYNEQFF. The CDR3 nucleotides read TGTGCCAGCTCACCGACAGCCGACCAGTACAATGAGCAGTTCTTC.

This chain links TRBV9 with TRBJ2-5, with 9 bases matching TRBD1. Per the germline V gene, CDR1 is SGDLS and CDR2 is YYNGEE. There are 15 residues in the CDR3. After removal of 4 bases from V and 2 bases from J, the junction contained 6 bases not matched to a gene. DNA of the CDR3: TGTGCCAGCAGCAGGACAGGGGCTACTCAAGAGACCCAGTACTTC. Its translation: CASSRTGATQETQYF.

A few counts support this clone. CDR3 loop: CASIGQTYNEQFF. In nucleotides, the CDR3 is TGTGCCAGCATAGGACAGACCTACAATGAGCAGTTCTTC. The rearrangement joins TRBV6-1 to TRBJ2-1; D perhaps matches TRBD1 (6 bases). The CDR3 extends over 13 amino acids. V gave up 7 bases and J gave up 2 bases, with 9 bases separating them. Germline values: CDR1 MNHNS, CDR2 SASEGT.

A word on this clone: The same CDR3 arises from other DNA sequences in this sample as well. The CDR3: CASSKRDRYNSPLHF. CDR3 DNA: TGTGCCAGTAGTAAGCGGGACAGGTATAATTCACCCCTCCACTTT. The V gene is TRBV19, the J gene TRBJ1-6; 8 positions match TRBD1. V trimming: 4 bases; J trimming: 4 bases; junction bases outside the gene matches: 3. The CDR3 runs to 15 residues. Germline loops: CDR1 LNHDA, CDR2 SQIVND (reference sequence).

This clone has more than one count but fewer than ten. The chain recombines TRBV21-1 with TRBJ2-6; the table's D gene call, TRBD1, was not cross checked with the DNA. TRBV21-1 counts as a pseudogene. This CDR3 region has 15 residues. The CDR3: CASKFPGTESDVLTF. CDR3 nucleotides: TGTGCCAGCAAATTTCCCGGGACAGAGTCCGACGTCCTGACTTTC.

This clone was found a few times. The rearrangement joins TRBV19 to TRBJ1-1; 10 bases are shared with TRBD1. Germline V lookup: CDR1 LNHDA, CDR2 SQIVND (reference sequence). Trimming at V came to 5 bases and at J to 0 bases, leaving 9 bases not matched to a gene. The CDR3 totals 17 residues. The CDR3: CASSQPGQGRVNTEAFF. CDR3 DNA sequence: TGTGCCAGTAGTCAACCGGGACAGGGGAGGGTGAACACTGAAGCTTTCTTT.

The chain is built from TRBV6-5 and TRBJ1-2, with TRBD1 matching over 9 bases. In germline, CDR1 is MNHEY, CDR2 SVGAGI. V shed 5 bases and J 3 bases; nucleotides not matched to a gene: 7. This CDR3 comprises 15 residues. CDR3 sequence: CASSLDRGGDYGYTF. In nucleotides, the CDR3 is TGTGCCAGCAGTCTGGACAGGGGTGGTGACTATGGCTACACCTTC.

This clone was counted a single time. The gene calls are TRBV5-8 and TRBJ2-2; TRBD2 agrees at 9 bases. From germline, CDR1 is SGHTS and CDR2 YDEGEE. Unmatched junction bases numbered 7, after V lost 3 bases and J lost 4 bases. This CDR3 is built from 16 residues. This chain's CDR3 is CASSSQLAGSTGELFF. CDR3 sequence (DNA): TGTGCCAGCAGCTCCCAACTAGCGGGCAGCACCGGGGAGCTGTTTTTT.

The chain joins TRBV18 to TRBJ2-7, with D perhaps TRBD2 (5 bases). Germline V gene sequence: CDR1 KGHSH, CDR2 LQKENI. Trimming removed 1 base at V and 0 bases at J, with 16 bases between. There are 17 residues in the CDR3. CDR3 in DNA: TGTGCCAGCTCACCACTGCCGGTGGGAGCTAGCTCCTACGAGCAGTACTTC. Its protein product is CASSPLPVGASSYEQYF.

The chain uses TRBV7-8 and TRBJ1-1; the match to TRBD1 covers 7 bases. The CDR3 length is 15 residues. CDR1 and CDR2 from the germline V gene are SGHVS and FQNEAQ. Trimming cost V 1 base and J 8 bases; bases outside gene matches: 10. CDR3: CASSLGQQGKAEAFF. DNA for the CDR3: TGTGCCAGCAGCTTAGGCCAACAGGGGAAAGCCGAAGCTTTCTTT. The complete variable domain, with remaining parts taken from reference TRBV7-8 and TRBJ1-1, reads GAGVSQSPRYKVAKRGQDVALRCDPISGHVSLFWYQQALGQGPEFLTYFQNEAQLDKSGLPSDRFFAERPEGSVSTLKIQRTQQEDSAVYLCASSLGQQGKAEAFFGQGTRLTVV.

The rearrangement links TRBV2 to TRBJ1-4; 7 nucleotides agree with TRBD1. CDR3 size: 12 residues. The germline V gene encodes CDR1 SNHLY and CDR2 FYNNEI. Trimming removed 6 bases from V and 6 bases from J; junction bases left unmatched: 1. This chain's CDR3 is CASRTGDEKLFF. The CDR3 DNA follows: TGTGCCAGCAGAACAGGGGATGAAAAACTGTTTTTT.

The V call is TRBV29-1, the J call TRBJ2-3, with TRBD2 matching 9 bases. The trim removed 4 bases at V and 0 bases at J, leaving 2 bases unmatched. This CDR3 has 14 residues. Germline V lookup: CDR1 SQVTM, CDR2 ANQGSEA. The CDR3 DNA sequence: TGCAGCGTTGGACTAGCGGTTAGCACAGATACGCAGTATTTT. Translating it yields CSVGLAVSTDTQYF.

The chain is built from TRBV7-2 and TRBJ1-5; perhaps TRBD1 as D (6 bases). CDR1 and CDR2 (germline): SGHTA, FQGNSA. V shed 5 bases and J shed 3 bases, with 14 bases lying between them. The CDR3 has 15 residues. This chain's CDR3 is CASSLTSGDNQPQHF. CDR3 in DNA: TGTGCCAGCAGCCTAACGTCAGGGGACAATCAGCCCCAGCATTTT.

This clone has ten or more counts. V is TRBV14 and J is TRBJ1-1; tentative D call: TRBD1 (5 bases). Trimming removed 0 bases from V and 4 bases from J, with 9 bases in between. Germline V lookup: CDR1 SGHDN, CDR2 FVKESK. The CDR3 contains 14 residues. For the CDR3, the DNA is TGTGCCAGCAGCCAAGAATCCAGGGTCACTGAAGCTTTCTTT. It specifies CASSQESRVTEAFF.

The chain links TRBV19 to TRBJ2-5; 9 bases line up with TRBD1. Looked up from germline, CDR1 is LNHDA and CDR2 is SQIVND (reference sequence). The ends lost 7 bases at V and 4 bases at J; junction bases unmatched: 7. CDR3 length: 14 amino acids. The CDR3 sequence is CASTTTGGRETQYF. The CDR3 bases are TGTGCCAGTACCACTACAGGGGGCCGAGAGACCCAGTACTTC.

Here the CDR3 reads CASSGLGTASNYGYTF. Written as DNA, the CDR3 is TGTGCCAGCAGTGGGCTGGGGACAGCTTCCAACTATGGCTACACCTTC. The J gene is TRBJ1-2, the V gene TRBV28; 7 nucleotides align to TRBD1. The length of the CDR3 is 16 residues. J gave up 2 bases and V 5 bases, and 11 bases lay outside the gene matches. The germline CDR1 and CDR2 sequences are MDHEN and SYDVKM.

The genes are TRBV2 and TRBJ2-1; TRBD2 aligns across 7 bases. After removal of 6 bases from V and 0 bases from J, the junction contained 11 bases not matched to a gene. The germline V gene has CDR1 SNHLY and CDR2 FYNNEI. The CDR3 runs to 17 residues. CDR3 residues: CASSAMSGDLSYNEQFF. In nucleotides, the CDR3 is TGTGCCAGCAGCGCAATGAGCGGGGACCTCTCCTACAATGAGCAGTTCTTC.

The chain carries TRBV6-5 and TRBJ2-5; a weak D match, TRBD2 (5 bases). Near its end, the DNA agrees better with TRBJ2-7, so the J call may be wrong. CDR1 is MNHEY and CDR2 is SVGAGI in the germline V gene. This CDR3 spans 15 amino acids. CDR3 bases: TGTGCCAGCAGTTACTCAAAGGACGGACTCTACGAGCAGTACTTC. This sequence encodes CASSYSKDGLYEQYF.

In its sample, this clone was seen a few times. The same CDR3 is also encoded by other DNA sequences in this sample. The chain joins TRBV29-1 to TRBJ2-7; D is perhaps TRBD1 (6 bases). The germline CDR1 and CDR2 sequences are SQVTM and ANQGSEA. This CDR3 region has 14 residues. The ends were cut back, 2 bases at V and 6 bases at J, with 17 bases in the middle. CDR3 in DNA: TGCAGCGTTGAAACCTCCACAGGGAAGAGCGAGCAGTACTTC. Amino acid sequence: CSVETSTGKSEQYF.

This clone occurred a few times. The chain is built from TRBV5-1 and TRBJ1-3, with D tentatively TRBD1 (5 bases). This CDR3 is 14 amino acids long. The V end lost 5 bases, the J end lost 2 bases, and 11 bases lay between the germline ends. Germline-derived CDR1 and CDR2 are SGHRS and YFSETQ. The CDR3 protein is CASSMGGTGNTIYF. CDR3 DNA: TGCGCCAGCAGTATGGGGGGAACTGGAAACACCATATATTTT.

V gene TRBV7-9 combines with J gene TRBJ1-2, with 7 bases identical to TRBD1. The CDR3 length is 17 residues. CDR1 is SEHNR and CDR2 is FQNEAQ in the germline V gene (reference sequence). The junction had 7 bases not matched to a gene; V was cut back by 0 bases and J by 0 bases. The CDR3 bases are TGTGCCAGCAGCTTAGCCAGAAGGACAGGACCTAACTATGGCTACACCTTC. Protein: CASSLARRTGPNYGYTF.

This rearrangement joins TRBV27 to TRBJ1-4; D perhaps matches TRBD1 (5 bases). CDR1 and CDR2 from the germline V gene are MNHEY and SMNVEV (reference sequence). This CDR3 has 14 residues. V gave up 3 bases and J gave up 8 bases, with 13 bases separating them. The CDR3 DNA follows: TGTGCCAGCAGTTTCGTGGGGCCAGACGAAAAACTGTTTTTT. The encoded protein is CASSFVGPDEKLFF.